Below, one TCR beta chain is given with its context. Its antigen is still unknown. The CDR3 is 16 residues long. Germline assignment: CDR1 SGHRS and CDR2 YFSETQ. The germline V and J ends were trimmed by 0 bases and 0 bases, with 9 bases remaining between them. One entry per CDR3 protein, called by TCRdb with MiXCR from the 5' RACE reads. The sample holds under 350,000 distinct CDR3 sequences; around 15% are singletons and the top ten take about a fifth. These data originate in a study of T-cell memory formation after mild COVID-19. Study-level points and caveats: Those CD4+ clones that contracted were mainly in CM and EM (CD8+ ones in EMRA). Pre-infection memory already had some responding clones, implying cross-reactive memory joined.

The sample was PBMCs or a T cell subset sorted from them (not recorded which). This sequence joins TRBV5-1 and TRBJ2-2; weak D call: TRBD1 (5 bases). This receptor was obtained from a man between 18 and 29 years old who had mild COVID-19 (a few samples of this study predate the infection). Cell type and time point are not known. Written as DNA, the CDR3 is TGCGCCAGCAGCTTGGTGTGGGGCGCGAACACCGGGGAGCTGTTTTTT. This codes for CASSLVWGANTGELFF. Using reference TRBV5-1 and TRBJ2-2 for the parts outside the CDR3, the full variable domain is KAGVTQTPRYLIKTRGQQVTLSCSPISGHRSVSWYQQTPGQGLQFLFEYFSETQRNKGNFPGRFSGRQFSNSRSEMNVSTLELGDSALYLCASSLVWGANTGELFFGEGSRLTVL.